The next 17 T cell receptor beta chains were all read from a single sample in a study of T cell responses to AZD1222 COVID-19 vaccine. The protocol was immunoSEQ multiplex PCR, while the TCRdb copy is restricted to in-frame clones and leaves out a portion. The table records 90,000 to 120,000 clones, about 89% of them present only once. The source material was peripheral blood, sampled 28 days after the second AZD1222 dose. The receptors were sampled from an adult who received the AZD1222 COVID-19 vaccine.

The gene calls are TRBV28 and TRBJ2-1; no firm D call. Germline CDR1 reads MDHEN; CDR2 reads SYDVKM. There are 16 residues in the CDR3. Between the trimmed V and J ends, which lost 8 bases and 9 bases, there was a span of 26 bases. The CDR3 spells CASSPPDLSGRGEQFF. In DNA form, the CDR3 reads TGTGCCAGCTCACCGCCCGATTTATCCGGTAGAGGTGAGCAGTTCTTC.

J is TRBJ2-1 and V is TRBV10-3; TRBD2 agrees at 10 bases. V shed 6 bases and J 7 bases; nucleotides not matched to a gene: 6. Germline V gene lookup returns CDR1 ENHRY and CDR2 SYGVKD. CDR3 length: 14 residues. CDR3 nucleotides: TGTGCCATCAGCCTAGCGGGAGATTCGAATGAGCAGTTCTTC. It specifies CAISLAGDSNEQFF.

The V gene is TRBV6-5, the J gene TRBJ1-1, with a possible D match to TRBD1 (5 bases). The germline V and J ends were trimmed by 5 bases and 11 bases, with 18 bases remaining between them. The germline V gene has CDR1 MNHEY and CDR2 SVGAGI. The CDR3 is 13 amino acids. CDR3 DNA sequence: TGTGCCAGCAGTCACCGACAGTCGGGTACGGCTTTCTTT. The encoded protein is CASSHRQSGTAFF.

The chain employs TRBV7-2 and TRBJ2-7, with D perhaps matching TRBD1 (6 bases). CDR1 is SGHTA, CDR2 FQGNSA, per germline. Trimming removed 1 base from V and 5 bases from J, with 15 bases in between. This CDR3 region has 15 residues. The CDR3 nucleotides are TGTGCCAGCAGCTTAGGGGGAACGGGGACAAACGAGCAGTACTTC. This codes for CASSLGGTGTNEQYF.

The V call is TRBV6-6, the J call TRBJ1-2; TRBD1 agrees at 7 bases. The ends lost 5 bases at V and 1 base at J; junction bases unmatched: 10. The CDR3 loop spans 16 amino acids. Germline CDR1 and CDR2: MNHNY and SVGAGI (reference sequence). This chain's CDR3 is CASSRGGTVYNYGYTF. DNA of the CDR3: TGTGCCAGCAGTCGAGGGGGGACAGTTTATAACTATGGCTACACCTTC.

The V and J genes are TRBV7-9 and TRBJ1-2; D gene unclear. The V gene lost 4 bases and the J gene lost 3 bases, with 27 bases spanning the gap. CDR3 size: 19 residues. Germline CDR1 is SEHNR and CDR2 is FQNEAQ (reference sequence). CDR3: CASSSGRRAETSPHYGYTF. The DNA of the CDR3 is TGTGCCAGCAGCTCGGGGAGGAGAGCCGAAACCTCACCTCACTATGGCTACACCTTC.

This clone came up once. The chain couples TRBV6-5 to TRBJ2-5; D uncertain. Trimming took 4 bases from V and 4 from J, leaving 16 bases between them. CDR3 length: 15 residues. Germline values: CDR1 MNHEY, CDR2 SVGAGI. CDR3 in amino acids: CASSSPSESRETQYF. CDR3 DNA sequence: TGTGCCAGCAGTTCCCCCTCGGAGTCGCGAGAGACCCAGTACTTC.

J is TRBJ2-5 and V is TRBV9, with TRBD2 matching over 9 bases. This CDR3 has 15 residues. CDR1 and CDR2 from the germline V gene are SGDLS and YYNGEE. With V trimmed by 4 bases and J by 5 bases, 9 bases remained unmatched. The CDR3: CASSTGLAGGETQYF. In DNA form, the CDR3 reads TGTGCCAGCAGCACGGGACTAGCTGGCGGGGAGACCCAGTACTTC.

V is TRBV3-1 (or the pseudogene TRBV3-2) and J is TRBJ2-7; 9 bases match TRBD1. The germline V gene encodes CDR1 LGHDT and CDR2 YNNKEL (reference sequence). The CDR3 extends over 16 amino acids. The V gene end was trimmed by 0 bases and the J gene end by 2 bases; junction bases not matched to a gene: 5. The CDR3 spells CASSQEGGTGTYEQYF. CDR3 coding DNA: TGTGCCAGCAGCCAAGAGGGAGGGACAGGGACCTACGAGCAGTACTTC.

CDR3 protein: CASTPLAGGYQETQYF. The CDR3, as DNA: TGTGCCAGCACCCCCCTAGCGGGGGGGTACCAAGAGACCCAGTACTTC. The rearrangement links TRBV7-2 to TRBJ2-5; TRBD2 matches at 12 bases. J lost 0 bases, V lost 7 bases, and 6 bases had no gene match. This CDR3 comprises 16 residues. Germline loops: CDR1 SGHTA, CDR2 FQGNSA. The full variable domain, with the rest looked up from reference TRBV7-2 and TRBJ2-5, is GAGVSQSPSNKVTEKGKDVELRCDPISGHTALYWYRQSLGQGLEFLIYFQGNSAPDKSGLPSDRFSAERTGGSVSTLTIQRTQQEDSAVYLCASTPLAGGYQETQYFGPGTRLLVL.

J is TRBJ1-1 and V is TRBV13; no clear D. From germline, CDR1 is PRHDT and CDR2 FYEKMQ (reference sequence). V lost 2 bases and J 5 bases, leaving 12 bases between the germline ends. This CDR3 is built from 14 residues. The CDR3 DNA follows: TGTGCCAGCAGCTTATCGAGGGTGGGGACTGAAGCTTTCTTT. As protein: CASSLSRVGTEAFF.

V and J are TRBV5-1 and TRBJ1-2; TRBD1 matches 9 bases. The CDR3 has 14 residues. Germline CDR1 SGHRS, CDR2 YFSETQ. Trimming cost V 3 bases and J 7 bases; bases outside gene matches: 7. The DNA of the CDR3 is TGCGCCAGCAGCTCTTTGGACAGGGGCGGTGGCTACACCTTC. This codes for CASSSLDRGGGYTF.

V and J are TRBV11-2 and TRBJ2-3; D not resolved. The CDR3 is made up of 14 amino acids. Germline lookup yields CDR1 SGHAT and CDR2 FQNNGV. The germline V and J ends were trimmed by 5 bases and 5 bases, with 14 bases remaining between them. The CDR3 reads CASSPFRGKDTQYF. In DNA, the CDR3 is TGTGCCAGCAGCCCATTTCGAGGAAAAGATACGCAGTATTTT.

This clone has just one count. CDR3: CSAPRTAGDYGYTF. DNA of the CDR3: TGCAGCGCCCCCAGGACGGCCGGGGACTATGGCTACACCTTC. The chain couples TRBV29-1 to TRBJ1-2; D uncertain. Trimming took off 7 bases at V and 3 bases at J, with 18 bases between the two ends. This CDR3 region has 14 residues. The germline gives CDR1 SQVTM, CDR2 ANQGSEA.

The chain has TRBV4-1 and TRBJ1-3, with D hard to call. This CDR3 is built from 14 residues. With 0 bases removed from V and 5 bases from J, the gap between germline ends came to 8 bases. CDR1 MGHRA and CDR2 YSYEKL come from the germline V gene. CDR3 loop: CASSQDFDRNTIYF. The CDR3 DNA reads TGCGCCAGCAGCCAAGATTTTGACCGAAACACCATATATTTT.

This chain uses TRBV6-5 with TRBJ2-1; D is unclear. The CDR3 is made up of 14 amino acids. Germline V gives CDR1 MNHEY, CDR2 SVGAGI. Trimming removed 8 bases from V and 0 bases from J, with 11 bases in between. Here the CDR3 DNA reads TGTGCCAGCCGCTCACGGAGCTCCTACAATGAGCAGTTCTTC. Translating gives CASRSRSSYNEQFF.

A single count supports this clone. V is TRBV27 and J is TRBJ2-3, with TRBD2 identical over 13 bases. V gave up 5 bases and J gave up 5 bases; unmatched junction bases: 1. The germline V gene encodes CDR1 MNHEY and CDR2 SMNVEV (reference sequence). The length of the CDR3 is 14 residues. CDR3 DNA: TGTGCCAGCAGTGGACTAGCGGGAGAAGATACGCAGTATTTT. This gives the protein CASSGLAGEDTQYF.